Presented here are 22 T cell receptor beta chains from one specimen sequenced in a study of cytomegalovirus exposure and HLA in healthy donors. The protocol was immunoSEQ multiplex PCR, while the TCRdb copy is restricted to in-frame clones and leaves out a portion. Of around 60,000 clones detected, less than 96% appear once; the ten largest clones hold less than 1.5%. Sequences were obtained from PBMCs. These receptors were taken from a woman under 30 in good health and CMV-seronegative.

CDR3 sequence reads: CASSLGRDYQETQYF. Here the CDR3 DNA reads TGTGCCAGCAGTTTGGGCCGGGACTACCAAGAGACCCAGTACTTC. The gene calls are TRBV28 and TRBJ2-5; D perhaps matches TRBD2 (6 bases). The CDR3 consists of 15 residues. Germline V gene lookup returns CDR1 MDHEN and CDR2 SYDVKM. The V gene lost 3 bases and the J gene lost 0 bases, with 11 bases spanning the gap.

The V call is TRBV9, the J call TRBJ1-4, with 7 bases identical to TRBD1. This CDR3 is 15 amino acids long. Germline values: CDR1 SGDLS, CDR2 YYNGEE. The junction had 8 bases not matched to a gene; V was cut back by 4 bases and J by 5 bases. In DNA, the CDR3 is TGTGCCAGCAGCCCCGGGACAGTGAAAAATGAAAAACTGTTTTTT. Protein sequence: CASSPGTVKNEKLFF.

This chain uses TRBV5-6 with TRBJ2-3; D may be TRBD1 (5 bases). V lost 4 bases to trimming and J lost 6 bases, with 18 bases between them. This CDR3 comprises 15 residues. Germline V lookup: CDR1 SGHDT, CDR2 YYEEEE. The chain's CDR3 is CASSPRTPLRDTQYF. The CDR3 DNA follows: TGTGCCAGCAGCCCCCGGACACCACTTCGGGATACGCAGTATTTT.

For the CDR3, the DNA is TGTGCCAGCAGTCCCGGACTAGCGGGCAAGACCCAGTACTTC. Its translation is CASSPGLAGKTQYF. The chain combines TRBV27 with TRBJ2-5; 11 bases fit TRBD2. CDR1 is MNHEY, CDR2 SMNVEV, per germline (reference sequence). V lost 5 bases and J lost 6; bases outside the gene matches: 5. The CDR3 spans 14 residues.

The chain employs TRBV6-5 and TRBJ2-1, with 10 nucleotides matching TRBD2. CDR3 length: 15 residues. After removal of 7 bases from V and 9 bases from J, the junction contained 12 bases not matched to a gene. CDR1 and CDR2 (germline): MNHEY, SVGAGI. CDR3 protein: CASNPQAGGPGEQFF. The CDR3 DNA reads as TGTGCCAGCAACCCCCAAGCGGGGGGGCCCGGTGAGCAGTTCTTC.

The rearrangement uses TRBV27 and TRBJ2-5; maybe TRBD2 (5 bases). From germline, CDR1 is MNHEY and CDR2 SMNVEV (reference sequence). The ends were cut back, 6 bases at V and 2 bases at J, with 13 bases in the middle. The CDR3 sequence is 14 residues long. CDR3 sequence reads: CASSRRGQQETQYF. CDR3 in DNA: TGTGCCAGCAGCCGCCGCGGGCAGCAAGAGACCCAGTACTTC.

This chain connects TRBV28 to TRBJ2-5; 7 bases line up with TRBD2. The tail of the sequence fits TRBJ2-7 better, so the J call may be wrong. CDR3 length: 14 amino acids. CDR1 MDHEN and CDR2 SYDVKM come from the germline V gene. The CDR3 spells CASSLVGGGYEQYF. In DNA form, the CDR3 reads TGTGCCAGCAGTTTGGTTGGGGGGGGCTACGAGCAGTACTTC.

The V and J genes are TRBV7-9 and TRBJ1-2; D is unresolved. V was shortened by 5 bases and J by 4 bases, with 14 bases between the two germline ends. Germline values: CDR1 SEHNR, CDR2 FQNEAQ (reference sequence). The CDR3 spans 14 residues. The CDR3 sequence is CASSRPLGSYGYTF. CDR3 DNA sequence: TGTGCCAGCAGCCGCCCGTTGGGGAGCTATGGCTACACCTTC.

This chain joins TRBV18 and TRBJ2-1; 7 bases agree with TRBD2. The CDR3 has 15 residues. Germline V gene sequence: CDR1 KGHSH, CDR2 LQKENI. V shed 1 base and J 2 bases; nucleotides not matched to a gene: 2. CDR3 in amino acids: CASSPRGSPYNEQFF. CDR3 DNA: TGTGCCAGCTCACCACGCGGGAGCCCCTACAATGAGCAGTTCTTC.

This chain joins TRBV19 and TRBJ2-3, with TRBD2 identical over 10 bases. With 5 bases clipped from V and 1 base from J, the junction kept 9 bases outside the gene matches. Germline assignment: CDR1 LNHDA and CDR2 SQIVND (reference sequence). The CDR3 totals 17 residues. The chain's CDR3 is CASSFSGTSDRTDTQYF. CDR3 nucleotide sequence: TGTGCCAGTAGTTTCTCCGGGACTAGCGACCGCACAGATACGCAGTATTTT. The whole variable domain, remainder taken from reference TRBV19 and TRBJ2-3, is DGGITQSPKYLFRKEGQNVTLSCEQNLNHDAMYWYRQDPGQGLRLIYYSQIVNDFQKGDIAEGYSVSREKKESFPLTVTSAQKNPTAFYLCASSFSGTSDRTDTQYFGPGTRLTVL.

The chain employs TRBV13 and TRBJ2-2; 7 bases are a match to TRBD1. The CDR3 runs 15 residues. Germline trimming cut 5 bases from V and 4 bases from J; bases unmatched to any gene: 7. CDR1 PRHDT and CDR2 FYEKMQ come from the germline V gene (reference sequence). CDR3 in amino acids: CASSARPGGTGELFF. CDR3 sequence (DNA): TGTGCCAGCAGCGCCCGGCCAGGGGGCACCGGGGAGCTGTTTTTT.

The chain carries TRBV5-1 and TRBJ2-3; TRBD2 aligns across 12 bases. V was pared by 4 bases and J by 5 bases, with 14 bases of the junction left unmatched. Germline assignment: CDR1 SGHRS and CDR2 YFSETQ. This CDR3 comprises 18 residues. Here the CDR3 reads CASSPGGLAGGLGDTQYF. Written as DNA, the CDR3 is TGCGCCAGCAGCCCCGGGGGGCTAGCGGGGGGGCTCGGAGATACGCAGTATTTT.

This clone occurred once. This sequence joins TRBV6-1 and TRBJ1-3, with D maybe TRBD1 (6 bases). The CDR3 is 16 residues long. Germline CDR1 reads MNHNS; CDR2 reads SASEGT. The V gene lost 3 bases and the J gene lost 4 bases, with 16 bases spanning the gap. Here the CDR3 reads CASSDPGGPEGNTIYF. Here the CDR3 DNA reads TGTGCCAGCAGTGATCCGGGGGGCCCAGAGGGAAACACCATATATTTT.

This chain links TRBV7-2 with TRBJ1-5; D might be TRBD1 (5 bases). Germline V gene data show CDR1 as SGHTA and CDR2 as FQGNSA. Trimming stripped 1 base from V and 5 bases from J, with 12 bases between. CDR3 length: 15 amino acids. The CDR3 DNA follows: TGTGCCAGCAGCTTAGTGGGGGGGACTCATCAGCCCCAGCATTTT. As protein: CASSLVGGTHQPQHF.

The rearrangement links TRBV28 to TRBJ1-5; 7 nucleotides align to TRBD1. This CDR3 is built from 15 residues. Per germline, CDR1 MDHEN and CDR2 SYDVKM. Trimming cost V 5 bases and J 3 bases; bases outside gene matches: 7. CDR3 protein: CASSRTGSSNQPQHF. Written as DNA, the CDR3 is TGTGCCAGCAGTCGGACAGGTTCTTCCAATCAGCCCCAGCATTTT.

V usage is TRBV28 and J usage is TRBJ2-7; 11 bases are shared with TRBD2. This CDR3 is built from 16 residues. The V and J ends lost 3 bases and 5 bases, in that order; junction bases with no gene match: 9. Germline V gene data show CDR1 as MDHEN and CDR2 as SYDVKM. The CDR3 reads CASSFSTSGSRDEQYF. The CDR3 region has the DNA TGTGCCAGCAGTTTTTCCACTAGCGGGAGTCGGGACGAGCAGTACTTC.

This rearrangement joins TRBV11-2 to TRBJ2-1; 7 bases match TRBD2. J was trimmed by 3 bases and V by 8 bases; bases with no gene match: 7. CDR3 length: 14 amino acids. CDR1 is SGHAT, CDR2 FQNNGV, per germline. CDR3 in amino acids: CASESVAGYNEQFF. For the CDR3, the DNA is TGTGCCAGCGAGTCGGTAGCGGGCTACAATGAGCAGTTCTTC. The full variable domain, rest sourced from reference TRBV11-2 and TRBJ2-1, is EAGVAQSPRYKIIEKRQSVAFWCNPISGHATLYWYQQILGQGPKLLIQFQNNGVVDDSQLPKDRFSAERLKGVDSTLKIQPAKLEDSAVYLCASESVAGYNEQFFGPGTRLTVL.

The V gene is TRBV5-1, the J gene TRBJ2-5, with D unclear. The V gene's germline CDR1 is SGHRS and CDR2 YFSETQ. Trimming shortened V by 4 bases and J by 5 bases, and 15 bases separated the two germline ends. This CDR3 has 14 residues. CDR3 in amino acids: CASSPRQTGETQYF. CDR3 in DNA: TGCGCCAGCAGCCCCCGGCAGACCGGGGAGACCCAGTACTTC.

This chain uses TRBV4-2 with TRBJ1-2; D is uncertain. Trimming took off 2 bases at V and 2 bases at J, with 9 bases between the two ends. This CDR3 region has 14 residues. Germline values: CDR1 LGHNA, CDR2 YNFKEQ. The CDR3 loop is CASSQHDINYGYTF. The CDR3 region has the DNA TGTGCCAGCAGCCAACACGACATAAACTATGGCTACACCTTC.

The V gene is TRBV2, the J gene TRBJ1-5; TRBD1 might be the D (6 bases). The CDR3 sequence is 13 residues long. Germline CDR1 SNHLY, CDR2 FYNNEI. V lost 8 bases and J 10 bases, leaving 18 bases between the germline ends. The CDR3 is CASGEIPGEPQHF. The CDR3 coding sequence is TGTGCCAGCGGGGAAATTCCAGGGGAACCCCAGCATTTT.

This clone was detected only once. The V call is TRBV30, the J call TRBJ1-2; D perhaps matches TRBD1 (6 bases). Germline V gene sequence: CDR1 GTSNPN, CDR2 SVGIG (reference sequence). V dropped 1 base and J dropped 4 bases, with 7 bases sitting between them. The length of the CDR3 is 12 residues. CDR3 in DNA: TGTGCCTGGAGTGAGGACAGCTATGGCTACACCTTC. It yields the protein CAWSEDSYGYTF.

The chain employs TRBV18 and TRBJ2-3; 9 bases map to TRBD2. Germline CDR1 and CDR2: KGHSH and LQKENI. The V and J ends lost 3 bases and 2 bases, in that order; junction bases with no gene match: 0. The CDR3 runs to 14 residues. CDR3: CASSPGLATDTQYF. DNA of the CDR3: TGTGCCAGCTCACCGGGACTAGCCACAGATACGCAGTATTTT.